These 26 T cell receptor beta chains were all obtained from the same sample, sequenced in a study of CD4 T cells in relation to SARS-CoV-2 and coronaviruses. The unexposed donors gave CD4+ T cells in about 2011-2018, prior to COVID-19. After about 11 days of culture, CD4+ T cells were isolated. The antigens these receptors bind are not known. The protocol was immunoSEQ multiplex PCR, while the TCRdb copy is restricted to in-frame clones and leaves out a portion. The sample records roughly 30,000 clones, around three quarters being singletons. The sample taken for sequencing was CD4+ T cells from PBMCs, cultured in vitro. All receptors derive from a human donor in good health.

This clone came up a few times. The genes are TRBV2 and TRBJ2-7; D may be TRBD1 (6 bases). Germline CDR1 is SNHLY and CDR2 is FYNNEI. This CDR3 contains 14 residues. Trimming pared 6 bases from V and 0 bases from J, leaving 12 bases between. CDR3 bases: TGTGCCAGCAGCGTCGACAGGAGCTCCTACGAGCAGTACTTC. This translates into CASSVDRSSYEQYF.

This rearrangement joins TRBV7-2 to TRBJ2-3; TRBD2 matches 7 bases. CDR1 is SGHTA and CDR2 is FQGNSA in the germline V gene. Losses at the gene ends were 2 bases for V and 0 bases for J; bases not matched to a gene: 5. This CDR3 spans 16 amino acids. In DNA form, the CDR3 reads TGTGCCAGCAGCTTAAACGGACTAGGGAGCACAGATACGCAGTATTTT. Protein: CASSLNGLGSTDTQYF. Using reference TRBV7-2 and TRBJ2-3 for the parts outside the CDR3, the full variable domain is GAGVSQSPSNKVTEKGKDVELRCDPISGHTALYWYRQSLGQGLEFLIYFQGNSAPDKSGLPSDRFSAERTGGSVSTLTIQRTQQEDSAVYLCASSLNGLGSTDTQYFGPGTRLTVL.

This chain connects TRBV12-3 or TRBV12-4 to TRBJ2-7; 7 positions match TRBD2. The CDR3 contains 13 residues. V shed 5 bases, J shed 6 bases, and the junction held 7 bases outside the gene matches. CDR3 sequence reads: CASSIQRDVEQYF. The CDR3, as DNA: TGTGCCAGCAGTATCCAGCGGGACGTCGAGCAGTACTTC.

This clone was recorded only once. The chain is built from TRBV4-1 and TRBJ2-5; 7 bases are shared with TRBD2. From germline, CDR1 is MGHRA and CDR2 YSYEKL. With V trimmed by 7 bases and J by 0 bases, 5 bases remained unmatched. The length of the CDR3 is 14 residues. The CDR3 is CASTLAENQETQYF. CDR3 DNA sequence: TGCGCCAGCACCCTAGCGGAGAACCAAGAGACCCAGTACTTC.

The CDR3 reads CSARSAYGYTF. The CDR3 DNA reads as TGCAGTGCTAGGTCGGCTTATGGCTACACCTTC. The J gene is TRBJ1-2, the V gene TRBV20-1; D not certain. V was shortened by 3 bases and J by 5 bases, with 7 bases between the two germline ends. The V gene's germline CDR1 is DFQATT and CDR2 SNEGSKA (reference sequence). The CDR3 has 11 residues.

This clone has more than one count but fewer than ten. CDR3 nucleotides: TGTGCCAGCAGCCCGAATGTGGTCTCTGGGGCCAACGTCCTGACTTTC. Amino acids: CASSPNVVSGANVLTF. The gene calls are TRBV5-8 and TRBJ2-6; D not resolved. The V end was cut by 4 bases, the J end by 0 bases, with 11 bases between. The CDR3 length is 16 residues. The germline V gene has CDR1 SGHTS and CDR2 YDEGEE.

The chain links TRBV5-1 to TRBJ1-5; D is possibly TRBD1 (6 bases). In germline, CDR1 is SGHRS, CDR2 YFSETQ. The CDR3 loop spans 17 amino acids. The V gene lost 0 bases and the J gene lost 7 bases, with 20 bases spanning the gap. This CDR3 reads CASSLGGGEGVVQPQHF. The CDR3 bases are TGCGCCAGCAGCTTGGGGGGGGGTGAGGGGGTCGTACAGCCCCAGCATTTT.

This chain joins TRBV7-9 and TRBJ2-1; the D gene is possibly TRBD2 (5 bases). V lost 3 bases and J lost 0, with 9 bases in between. This CDR3 contains 15 residues. Germline CDR1 reads SEHNR; CDR2 reads FQNEAQ (reference sequence). In DNA form, the CDR3 reads TGTGCCAGCAGCTTGGCTAGCAGCTCCTACAATGAGCAGTTCTTC. Translation gives CASSLASSSYNEQFF.

V gene TRBV7-9 combines with J gene TRBJ2-7; TRBD1 aligns across 8 bases. CDR1 and CDR2 (germline): SEHNR, FQNEAQ (reference sequence). With 5 bases clipped from V and 5 bases from J, the junction kept 2 bases outside the gene matches. The CDR3 covers 12 residues. Written as DNA, the CDR3 is TGTGCCAGCAGCCTGACAGGGGACGAGCAGTACTTC. Translation: CASSLTGDEQYF.

The chain links TRBV19 to TRBJ2-1; the match to TRBD2 covers 7 bases. There are 18 residues in the CDR3. V lost 5 bases to trimming and J lost 6 bases; unmatched junction nucleotides: 19. The germline V gene has CDR1 LNHDA and CDR2 SQIVND (reference sequence). CDR3 residues: CASSLSYSSGPSGNEQFF. The CDR3 nucleotides are TGTGCCAGTAGTTTATCCTATTCTAGCGGTCCGTCCGGCAATGAGCAGTTCTTC.

This sequence joins TRBV7-9 and TRBJ2-2, with 7 bases that match TRBD2. The CDR3 runs 16 residues. Unmatched junction bases numbered 11, after V lost 3 bases and J lost 7 bases. Germline assignment: CDR1 SEHNR and CDR2 FQNEAQ (reference sequence). The chain's CDR3 is CASSLMMGLPSGELFF. The CDR3 DNA reads TGTGCCAGCAGCTTGATGATGGGACTACCTAGCGGGGAGCTGTTTTTT.

The rearrangement joins TRBV6-5 to TRBJ1-1; D possibly corresponds to TRBD1 (6 bases). The germline V and J ends were trimmed by 2 bases and 2 bases, with 9 bases remaining between them. CDR3 length: 14 amino acids. Germline CDR1 and CDR2: MNHEY and SVGAGI. The CDR3 sequence is CASSYGQLNTEAFF. The DNA for the CDR3 is TGTGCCAGCAGTTACGGACAGTTAAACACTGAAGCTTTCTTT.

The genes are TRBV6-2 or TRBV6-3 and TRBJ2-7; 8 nucleotides match TRBD1. The V gene's germline CDR1 is MNHEY and CDR2 SVGEGT. The length of the CDR3 is 15 residues. Losses at the gene ends were 4 bases for V and 2 bases for J; bases not matched to a gene: 7. The CDR3 DNA follows: TGTGCCAGCAGTTCCGGGACAGGAAGAACCTACGAGCAGTACTTC. It codes for CASSSGTGRTYEQYF.

The chain joins TRBV2 to TRBJ1-2; D call uncertain. The V gene lost 2 bases and the J gene lost 2 bases, with 3 bases spanning the gap. The CDR3 length is 12 residues. Germline V gene sequence: CDR1 SNHLY, CDR2 FYNNEI. Written as DNA, the CDR3 is TGTGCCAGCAGTGAAAGGAACTATGGCTACACCTTC. It specifies CASSERNYGYTF.

The table lists this clone with a count of one. As DNA, the CDR3 is TGTGCCAGTAGTATCGGCGCAGGGGGCGAAAAACTGTTTTTT. The encoded protein is CASSIGAGGEKLFF. The V gene is TRBV19, the J gene TRBJ1-4; 8 nucleotides align to TRBD1. V shed 3 bases, J shed 8 bases, and the junction held 5 bases outside the gene matches. Germline lookup yields CDR1 LNHDA and CDR2 SQIVND (reference sequence). The CDR3 is 14 amino acids.

This clone was counted a single time. The rearrangement links TRBV5-1 to TRBJ2-7; D uncertain. Germline CDR1 SGHRS, CDR2 YFSETQ. The CDR3 consists of 14 residues. Trimming took off 4 bases at V and 3 bases at J, with 14 bases between the two ends. CDR3 residues: CASSRDSDGYEQYF. The CDR3 DNA sequence: TGCGCCAGCAGCCGAGATTCCGACGGCTACGAGCAGTACTTC. Full variable domain (rest looked up from reference TRBV5-1 and TRBJ2-7): KAGVTQTPRYLIKTRGQQVTLSCSPISGHRSVSWYQQTPGQGLQFLFEYFSETQRNKGNFPGRFSGRQFSNSRSEMNVSTLELGDSALYLCASSRDSDGYEQYFGPGTRLTVT.

The chain couples TRBV19 to TRBJ2-1; D may be TRBD1 (5 bases). Germline values: CDR1 LNHDA, CDR2 SQIVND (reference sequence). With 2 bases removed from V and 9 bases from J, the gap between germline ends came to 11 bases. CDR3 length: 13 residues. The DNA of the CDR3 is TGTGCCAGTAGTATACAGGGAAGAGGTGAGCAGTTCTTC. This codes for CASSIQGRGEQFF.

The rearrangement uses TRBV7-2 and TRBJ1-5, with D perhaps TRBD1 (5 bases). The CDR3 is made up of 15 amino acids. Germline V gives CDR1 SGHTA, CDR2 FQGNSA. Between the trimmed V and J ends, which lost 1 base and 4 bases, there was a span of 11 bases. CDR3 residues: CASSLVQGGNQPQHF. In nucleotides, the CDR3 is TGTGCCAGCAGCTTAGTGCAGGGCGGGAATCAGCCCCAGCATTTT.

CDR3 protein: CAIIPDSSGNTIYF. In DNA, the CDR3 is TGTGCCATCATCCCGGACAGCTCTGGAAACACCATATATTTT. The chain joins TRBV10-3 to TRBJ1-3, with a weak D call TRBD1 (6 bases). The germline gives CDR1 ENHRY, CDR2 SYGVKD. This CDR3 is built from 14 residues. The V end was cut by 7 bases, the J end by 0 bases, with 10 bases between.

Only a few counts were recorded for this clone. Here the CDR3 reads CASSQVLPGQVLYGYTF. CDR3 nucleotide sequence: TGCGCCAGCAGCCAAGTCCTTCCCGGACAGGTCCTCTATGGCTACACCTTC. The V call is TRBV4-1, the J call TRBJ1-2, with 7 bases identical to TRBD1. Germline V gives CDR1 MGHRA, CDR2 YSYEKL. The CDR3 has 17 residues. V shed 1 base and J 4 bases; nucleotides not matched to a gene: 12.

The V gene is TRBV4-1, the J gene TRBJ1-5; D not certain. V was clipped by 4 bases and J by 0 bases, with 10 bases between them. The CDR3 is made up of 15 amino acids. CDR1 is MGHRA, CDR2 YSYEKL, per germline. The CDR3 loop is CASSPTVHSNQPQHF. The CDR3 DNA follows: TGCGCCAGCAGCCCTACCGTTCATAGCAATCAGCCCCAGCATTTT.

This clone is judged medium-sized (0.01 to 0.1%). V and J are TRBV7-7 and TRBJ2-5, with D possibly TRBD1 on 5 matching bases. The V and J ends lost 4 bases and 7 bases respectively, with 13 bases between them. Germline V CDR1 and CDR2: SSHAT, FNYEAQ (reference sequence). This CDR3 region has 13 residues. The CDR3 bases are TGTGCCAGCAGCTCTAGGGGTGGTGGGACCCAGTACTTC. Amino acid sequence: CASSSRGGGTQYF.

The chain couples TRBV19 to TRBJ1-3; D is unresolved. The germline gives CDR1 LNHDA, CDR2 SQIVND (reference sequence). The CDR3 has 14 amino acids. V dropped 5 bases and J dropped 0 bases, with 8 bases sitting between them. CDR3 region: CASSALSSGNTIYF. In nucleotides, the CDR3 is TGTGCCAGTAGTGCGTTGAGCTCTGGAAACACCATATATTTT.

The chain links TRBV7-9 to TRBJ2-6, with a weak D call TRBD1 (5 bases). V dropped 2 bases and J dropped 1 base, with 12 bases sitting between them. This CDR3 is 17 amino acids long. Germline CDR1 reads SEHNR; CDR2 reads FQNEAQ (reference sequence). This CDR3 reads CASSLLAGSSGANVLTF. CDR3 bases: TGTGCCAGCAGCTTATTGGCAGGGTCATCTGGGGCCAACGTCCTGACTTTC.

The rearrangement joins TRBV5-6 to TRBJ1-2, with a weak D call TRBD1 (6 bases). The germline V gene has CDR1 SGHDT and CDR2 YYEEEE. This CDR3 contains 14 residues. The V end was cut by 0 bases, the J end by 5 bases, with 11 bases between. CDR3 loop: CASSLGTALYGYTF. Written as DNA, the CDR3 is TGTGCCAGCAGCTTGGGGACAGCCCTATATGGCTACACCTTC.

This chain links TRBV7-8 with TRBJ1-2; the D gene is possibly TRBD1 (5 bases). The germline CDR1 and CDR2 sequences are SGHVS and FQNEAQ. This CDR3 contains 12 residues. The germline V and J ends were trimmed by 5 bases and 9 bases, with 13 bases remaining between them. The CDR3 sequence: CASSPGMESYTF. The DNA for the CDR3 is TGTGCCAGCAGCCCAGGGATGGAGAGCTACACCTTC.